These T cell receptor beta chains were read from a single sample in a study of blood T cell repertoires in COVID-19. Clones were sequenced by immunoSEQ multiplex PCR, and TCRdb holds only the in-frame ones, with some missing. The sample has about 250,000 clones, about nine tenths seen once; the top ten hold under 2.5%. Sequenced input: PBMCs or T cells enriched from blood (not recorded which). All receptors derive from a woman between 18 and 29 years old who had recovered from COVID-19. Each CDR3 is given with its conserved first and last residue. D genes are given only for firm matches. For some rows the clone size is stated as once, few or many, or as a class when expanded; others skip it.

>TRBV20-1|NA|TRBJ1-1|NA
TGCAGTGCTAGTAAGTTAGCTACCTCTAACACTGAAGCTTTCTTT
CSASKLATSNTEAFF
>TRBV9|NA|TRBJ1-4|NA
TGTGCCAGCAGCGTACCTAAAGACAGATTCGGTGAAAAACTGTTTTTT
CASSVPKDRFGEKLFF
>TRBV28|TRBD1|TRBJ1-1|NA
TGTGCCACTGGGACAGCCGACAGAACCCTCAACACTGAAGCTTTCTTT
CATGTADRTLNTEAFF
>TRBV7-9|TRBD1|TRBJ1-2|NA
TGTGCCAGCAGCCCACAGGGGATGGGGGGCTACACCTTC
CASSPQGMGGYTF
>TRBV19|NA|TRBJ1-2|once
TGTGCCAGTCGGTCAGGGGCTAACTATGGCTACACCTTC
CASRSGANYGYTF
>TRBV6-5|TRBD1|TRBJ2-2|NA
TGTGCCAGCAGGGGACAGGGTTTCACCGGGGAGCTGTTTTTT
CASRGQGFTGELFF
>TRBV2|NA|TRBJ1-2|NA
TGTGCCAGCAGTGAAATCGGGACATTGACCTTC
CASSEIGTLTF
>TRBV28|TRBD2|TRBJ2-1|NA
TGTGCCAGCAGTTTAACCCGGGGCGGGGGAAATAACAATGAGCAGTTCTTC
CASSLTRGGGNNNEQFF
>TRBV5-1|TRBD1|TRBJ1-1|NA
TGCGCCAGCAGCCTGGGACAGGAGTTAATGAACACTGAAGCTTTCTTT
CASSLGQELMNTEAFF
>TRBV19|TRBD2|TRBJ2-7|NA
TGTGCCAGTAGTATCATATCGAATCTAGCGGGAAGGGCCTACGAGCAGTACTTC
CASSIISNLAGRAYEQYF
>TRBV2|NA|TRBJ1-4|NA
TGTGCCAGCATTGACGACAGCACGGTTGAAAAACTGTTTTTT
CASIDDSTVEKLFF